A single sample gave rise to the 19 T cell receptor beta chains below, sequenced in a study of cytomegalovirus exposure and HLA in healthy donors. It was with 60 Vbeta and 13 Jbeta primers that the PCR ran. Profiling relied on immunoSEQ multiplex PCR, and the TCRdb table lists in-frame clones only, not all of them. The sample holds tens of thousands of clones, 75% to 85% seen once. Material: PBMCs. These receptors all stem from a woman aged 25 to 45 in good health and CMV-seronegative.

The chain is built from TRBV18 and TRBJ2-3, with 7 nucleotides matching TRBD2. This CDR3 is built from 17 residues. Germline values: CDR1 KGHSH, CDR2 LQKENI. V gave up 0 bases and J gave up 2 bases; unmatched junction bases: 8. Here the CDR3 DNA reads TGTGCCAGCTCACCACCCAATGCGGGAGTAAACACAGATACGCAGTATTTT. Protein product: CASSPPNAGVNTDTQYF. Using reference TRBV18 and TRBJ2-3 for the parts outside the CDR3, the full variable domain is NAGVMQNPRHLVRRRGQEARLRCSPMKGHSHVYWYRQLPEEGLKFMVYLQKENIIDESGMPKERFSAEFPKEGPSILRIQQVVRGDSAAYFCASSPPNAGVNTDTQYFGPGTRLTVL.

The chain has TRBV6-1 and TRBJ2-7; TRBD2 is a possible D gene (6 bases). With 6 bases removed from V and 1 base from J, the gap between germline ends came to 7 bases. Germline-derived CDR1 and CDR2 are MNHNS and SASEGT. There are 12 residues in the CDR3. CDR3 sequence (DNA): TGTGCCAGCAGCGGACTATCCTACGAGCAGTACTTC. Its translation: CASSGLSYEQYF.

This clone is medium-sized in the sample. CDR3 coding DNA: TGTGCCAGCAGTTTGGGACTAGCGGGAGGTTCCACCGGGGAGCTGTTTTTT. Translated, it gives CASSLGLAGGSTGELFF. The chain recombines TRBV27 with TRBJ2-2; 15 bases line up with TRBD2. Germline V gene lookup returns CDR1 MNHEY and CDR2 SMNVEV (reference sequence). CDR3 length: 17 residues. V trimming: 3 bases; J trimming: 4 bases; junction bases outside the gene matches: 3.

This chain uses TRBV6-5 with TRBJ2-2, with D possibly TRBD2 on 5 matching bases. The V end was cut by 5 bases, the J end by 7 bases, with 17 bases between. The CDR3 length is 15 residues. Germline V gene data show CDR1 as MNHEY and CDR2 as SVGAGI. The CDR3 loop reads CASSRRGKPGGELFF. The CDR3 region has the DNA TGTGCCAGCAGTCGCCGGGGAAAACCGGGCGGGGAGCTGTTTTTT.

The rearrangement links TRBV9 to TRBJ2-1, with a tentative D call TRBD1 (7 bases). Between the trimmed V and J ends, which lost 7 bases and 6 bases, there was a span of 11 bases. The CDR3 length is 12 residues. Germline CDR1 reads SGDLS; CDR2 reads YYNGEE. The CDR3 region is CASGQGGNEQFF. The CDR3 DNA follows: TGTGCCAGCGGGCAGGGGGGCAATGAGCAGTTCTTC.

V gene TRBV6-1 combines with J gene TRBJ2-1, with TRBD2 matching 14 bases. The CDR3 length is 21 residues. The germline CDR1 and CDR2 sequences are MNHNS and SASEGT. The J segment lost 0 bases and the V segment lost 0 bases, leaving 10 bases of the junction unmatched. The CDR3 region has the DNA TGTGCCAGCAGTGAAGCGCTTGGACTAGCGGGAGGAAGGGGCTCCTACAATGAGCAGTTCTTC. It is translated as CASSEALGLAGGRGSYNEQFF.

The chain couples TRBV9 to TRBJ2-3, with D tentatively TRBD1 (5 bases). The CDR3 is 16 residues long. Per the germline V gene, CDR1 is SGDLS and CDR2 is YYNGEE. Trimming stripped 0 bases from V and 4 bases from J, with 15 bases between. In DNA, the CDR3 is TGTGCCAGCAGCGTAGAAGGGGCGCAGGTTCCAGATACGCAGTATTTT. It encodes CASSVEGAQVPDTQYF.

V and J are TRBV11-2 and TRBJ2-7, with 12 positions matching TRBD2. Germline assignment: CDR1 SGHAT and CDR2 FQNNGV. CDR3 length: 16 amino acids. Losses at the gene ends were 3 bases for V and 3 bases for J; bases not matched to a gene: 6. CDR3 region: CASSLELAGGLYEQYF. CDR3 sequence (DNA): TGTGCCAGCAGCTTGGAACTAGCGGGAGGACTCTACGAGCAGTACTTC.

CDR3 loop: CASSLRYGLLNTEAFF. CDR3 DNA sequence: TGTGCCAGCAGTTTACGATACGGACTCCTGAACACTGAAGCTTTCTTT. The chain employs TRBV28 and TRBJ1-1; D ambiguous. The V gene's germline CDR1 is MDHEN and CDR2 SYDVKM. This CDR3 region has 16 residues. V lost 2 bases and J lost 0, with 13 bases in between.

J is TRBJ2-7 and V is TRBV5-6; D is possibly TRBD2 (5 bases). The V and J ends lost 2 bases and 5 bases respectively, with 11 bases between them. The germline V gene encodes CDR1 SGHDT and CDR2 YYEEEE. The CDR3 extends over 13 amino acids. The CDR3 DNA reads as TGTGCCAGCAGCTTACCATTCGGGGACGAGCAGTACTTC. This translates into CASSLPFGDEQYF.

The CDR3 spells CASSLSSRDRLSNTIYF. The CDR3 DNA reads as TGTGCCAGCTCACTCTCCTCCCGGGACAGGTTGTCAAACACCATATATTTT. The chain combines TRBV18 with TRBJ1-3, with 8 bases fitting TRBD1. V shed 4 bases, J shed 6 bases, and the junction held 14 bases outside the gene matches. The CDR3 spans 17 residues. CDR1 KGHSH and CDR2 LQKENI come from the germline V gene.

This clone was seen a handful of times. The rearrangement joins TRBV7-2 to TRBJ2-3, with 7 nucleotides matching TRBD1. CDR1 is SGHTA and CDR2 is FQGNSA in the germline V gene. Trimming took 1 base from V and 7 from J; bases not matched to a gene: 11. The CDR3 length is 16 residues. The CDR3 bases are TGTGCCAGCAGCTTAGAATTGACAGGGATAAAAAATACGCAGTATTTT. It encodes CASSLELTGIKNTQYF. Full variable domain (remainder filled in from reference TRBV7-2 and TRBJ2-3): GAGVSQSPSNKVTEKGKDVELRCDPISGHTALYWYRQSLGQGLEFLIYFQGNSAPDKSGLPSDRFSAERTGGSVSTLTIQRTQQEDSAVYLCASSLELTGIKNTQYFGPGTRLTVL.

This chain uses TRBV5-1 with TRBJ2-7, with D perhaps matching TRBD1 (6 bases). The CDR3 has 17 residues. The germline V and J ends were trimmed by 0 bases and 5 bases, with 21 bases remaining between them. The V gene's germline CDR1 is SGHRS and CDR2 YFSETQ. This CDR3 is CASSLAEGGGNFNEQYF. The CDR3 DNA sequence: TGCGCCAGCAGCTTGGCCGAAGGGGGTGGAAATTTTAACGAGCAGTACTTC. Together with reference TRBV5-1 and TRBJ2-7, the CDR3 gives the full variable domain: KAGVTQTPRYLIKTRGQQVTLSCSPISGHRSVSWYQQTPGQGLQFLFEYFSETQRNKGNFPGRFSGRQFSNSRSEMNVSTLELGDSALYLCASSLAEGGGNFNEQYFGPGTRLTVT.

The chain's CDR3 is CASSLQGAAGTEAFF. The CDR3 coding sequence is TGTGCCAGCAGTTTACAGGGGGCCGCAGGCACTGAAGCTTTCTTT. The J gene is TRBJ1-1, the V gene TRBV6-5, with 9 nucleotides matching TRBD1. The ends lost 4 bases at V and 4 bases at J; junction bases unmatched: 7. The CDR3 loop spans 15 amino acids. The germline V gene encodes CDR1 MNHEY and CDR2 SVGAGI.

As regards this clone: The missing conserved phenylalanine or tryptophan at the end of this CDR3 makes a read error likely. The CDR3 here is CASRSSLGRTEAFS. The CDR3 nucleotides read TGTGCCAGCAGAAGTAGTCTAGGCAGGACTGAAGCTTTCTCT. The rearrangement joins TRBV6-1 to TRBJ1-1; D is undetermined. Germline CDR1 MNHNS, CDR2 SASEGT. The CDR3 covers 14 residues. The V and J ends lost 6 bases and 5 bases respectively, with 16 bases between them.

The rearrangement links TRBV4-2 to TRBJ2-5, with 7 bases lining up with TRBD1. The germline gives CDR1 LGHNA, CDR2 YNFKEQ. V lost 2 bases, J lost 3 bases, and 6 bases stayed unmatched. This CDR3 has 15 amino acids. CDR3 residues: CASSQQGQTEETQYF. CDR3 bases: TGTGCCAGCAGCCAACAGGGACAGACGGAAGAGACCCAGTACTTC.

This chain joins TRBV30 and TRBJ2-2; TRBD2 matches 10 bases. CDR1 GTSNPN and CDR2 SVGIG come from the germline V gene (reference sequence). Losses at the gene ends were 3 bases for V and 8 bases for J; bases not matched to a gene: 9. The CDR3 extends over 15 amino acids. The CDR3 protein is CAWSPGLALLGELFF. The CDR3 bases are TGTGCCTGGAGCCCGGGACTAGCGCTGCTTGGGGAGCTGTTTTTT.

This chain uses TRBV19 with TRBJ1-3; tentative D call: TRBD1 (6 bases). Germline values: CDR1 LNHDA, CDR2 SQIVND (reference sequence). Trimming took off 4 bases at V and 4 bases at J, with 11 bases between the two ends. CDR3 size: 14 residues. The CDR3 DNA follows: TGTGCCAGTAGTACCGACAGGAGAGGAAACACCATATATTTT. Amino acids: CASSTDRRGNTIYF.

This chain joins TRBV4-1 and TRBJ2-3; 10 bases match TRBD1. The CDR3 spans 17 residues. The V gene end was trimmed by 4 bases and the J gene end by 2 bases; junction bases not matched to a gene: 9. Germline CDR1 reads MGHRA; CDR2 reads YSYEKL. The CDR3 DNA is TGCGCCAGCAGCCCCGTTGGGACAGGGGAATTCACAGATACGCAGTATTTT. As protein: CASSPVGTGEFTDTQYF.